This T cell receptor (beta chain) was identified during a study of Ad26.COV2.S vaccination and SARS-CoV-2 variants. The trim removed 9 bases at V and 2 bases at J, leaving 12 bases unmatched. Germline CDR1 LNHDA, CDR2 SQIVND (reference sequence). This CDR3 contains 17 residues. Study-level results: There was reportedly substantial breadth in spike-specific CD8+ and CD4+ T cell responses after vaccination. Recipients of either vaccine or placebo displayed similar breadth of non-spike TCRs. Recipients given vaccine exceeded placebo recipients in spike-specific TCR breadth.

Treatment denoted: about 20 received Ad26.COV2.S at low or high dose, single or two shots; several received placebo; per-sample allocation not given. On day 63 after the first injection, vaccine and placebo recipients gave samples. This clone was seen more than once but under ten times. Its cognate antigen is unknown. Method: immunoSEQ multiplex PCR; TCRdb's copy keeps in-frame clones and lacks some. The table lists 300,000 to 450,000 clones, 80% to 90% of them singletons. The sequence was collected from a person aged 18-65 years who received the Ad26.COV2.S COVID-19 vaccine or a placebo. Sequenced material: peripheral blood, taken in a trial of Ad26.COV2.S vaccine versus placebo. V and J are TRBV19 and TRBJ1-6; 8 nucleotides line up with TRBD1. The CDR3: CASTRTGIIAYNSPLHF. The CDR3 DNA reads TGTGCCAGCACACGGACAGGGATAATCGCCTATAATTCACCCCTCCACTTT.